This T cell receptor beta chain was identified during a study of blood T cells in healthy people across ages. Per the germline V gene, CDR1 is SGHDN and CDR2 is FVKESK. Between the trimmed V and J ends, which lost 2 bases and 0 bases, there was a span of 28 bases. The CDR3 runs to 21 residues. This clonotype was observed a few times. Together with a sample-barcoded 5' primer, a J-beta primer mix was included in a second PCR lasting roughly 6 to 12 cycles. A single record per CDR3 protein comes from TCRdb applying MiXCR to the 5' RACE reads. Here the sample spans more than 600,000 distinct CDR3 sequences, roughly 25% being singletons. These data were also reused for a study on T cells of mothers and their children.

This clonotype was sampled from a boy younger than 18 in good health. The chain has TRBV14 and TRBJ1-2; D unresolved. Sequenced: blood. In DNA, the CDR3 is TGTGCCAGCAGCCAACCGTCAAGACCGGTTGGACCTTCCTTTGCTAACTATGGCTACACCTTC. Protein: CASSQPSRPVGPSFANYGYTF. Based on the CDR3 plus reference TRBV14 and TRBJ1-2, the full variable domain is EAGVTQFPSHSVIEKGQTVTLRCDPISGHDNLYWYRRVMGKEIKFLLHFVKESKQDESGMPNNRFLAERTGGTYSTLKVQPAELEDSGVYFCASSQPSRPVGPSFANYGYTFGSGTRLTVV.